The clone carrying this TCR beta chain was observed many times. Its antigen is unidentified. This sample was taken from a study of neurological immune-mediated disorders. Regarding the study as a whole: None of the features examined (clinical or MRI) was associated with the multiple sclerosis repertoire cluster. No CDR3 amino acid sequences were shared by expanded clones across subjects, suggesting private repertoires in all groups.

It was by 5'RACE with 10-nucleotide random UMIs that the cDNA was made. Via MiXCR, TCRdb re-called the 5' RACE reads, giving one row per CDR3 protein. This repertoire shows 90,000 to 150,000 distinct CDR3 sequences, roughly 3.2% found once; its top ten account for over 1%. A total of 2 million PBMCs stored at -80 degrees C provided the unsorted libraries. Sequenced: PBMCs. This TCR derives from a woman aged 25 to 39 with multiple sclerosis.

The CDR3 DNA reads as TGTGCCAGCAGCTCGGGACGGAGAACCTACAATCAGCCCCAGCATTTT. It encodes CASSSGRRTYNQPQHF. The chain is built from TRBV12-3 or TRBV12-4 and TRBJ1-5; D might be TRBD1 (5 bases). This CDR3 has 16 residues. V lost 6 bases and J lost 3, with 18 bases in between.